This record covers a single TCR beta chain. Only one count was recorded for this clonotype. There is no known antigen for this receptor. No base quality values were provided; no much bigger clone lies one nucleotide off. A single read makes a weak case. Graves' hyperthyroidism was defined as stable when no progression to ophthalmopathy occurred over 18 months of follow-up. Hyperthyroidism patients were newly diagnosed, had a disease duration of under 2 months, and were aged 18 to 65 years. The study excluded patients with uncontrolled infections, other autoimmune diseases, pregnancy or lactation. Clinical symptoms, serum thyroxine and TRAb, thyroid ultrasound, and orbital computed tomography formed the basis for the diagnoses. PBMCs were isolated from roughly 10 ml of fresh peripheral blood by Ficoll-Paque density gradient centrifugation. Total RNA was extracted with Trizol reagent, and quality was checked on an Agilent 2100 Bioanalyzer.

This record belongs to a study of T cells in Graves' hyperthyroidism and ophthalmopathy (dated by TCRdb to between 2018 and 2021). For the wider study: Peripheral blood samples were taken at initial diagnosis, before any treatment was given. The approximately 98 discovery patients were randomly divided into training and test sets at a 7:3 ratio. Once sampling was done, hyperthyroidism patients were given methimazole at a starting dose of 30 mg daily, whereas ophthalmopathy patients were given high-dose intravenous methylprednisolone. To identify distinguishing TCR V-J signatures, a discovery cohort of roughly 100 patients was used, comprising 43 with Graves' ophthalmopathy and around 57 with stable Graves' hyperthyroidism. Whether ophthalmopathy could be predicted prospectively was tested in an independent validation cohort made up of approximately 19 hyperthyroidism patients plus 17 patients who later progressed to ophthalmopathy. The paper describes TCR Vbeta CDR3 sequencing of 135 peripheral blood samples, made up of 40 to 45 ophthalmopathy patients, some 76 hyperthyroidism patients and some 17 progressor patients. Thyroid tissue and blood T-cell repertoires from several Graves' hyperthyroidism patients were also compared in the study. Points the paper makes about the study in general: In validation, progression to ophthalmopathy was predicted by the model with almost 71% sensitivity and roughly 76% specificity, a median of around 6.5 months before onset. Sample size was not statistically predetermined, and investigators were not blinded to group allocation. Ophthalmopathy was separated from stable hyperthyroidism by a 13 V-J signature model, with around 90% sensitivity and 81% to 82% specificity obtained in cross-validation and 80%/75% obtained in testing. Most expanded thyroid clonotypes (frequency above 0.001) were also found in blood, which suggests that blood repertoires may mirror thyroid immune responses.

V is pared back by 2 bases and J by 2 bases, with 10 bases lying between the germline termini. The germline V gene specifies MNHEY as CDR1 and SVGAGI as CDR2. The CDR3 has 16 amino acids, counting the end cysteine and phenylalanine. This entry keeps only the CDR3 DNA: 48 bases, framed from base 1. The TCR beta CDR3 regions were amplified from the RNA transcripts. The first round of RT-PCR for the TCR CDR3 was performed with the HTBI primer set and the Qiagen OneStep RT-PCR kit. The libraries were constructed in a second round of multiplex PCR and then size-selected and purified. The libraries were sequenced on an Illumina HiSeq2000 using paired-end 100 bp reads. As for the original processing: SOAPnuke was used to process the raw data, throwing out any read that contained adapters or uncalled bases, had a mean Phred below 15, or lacked an exact constant-primer or identifier match. High-quality paired reads were merged using COPE v1.2.5, and each unique nucleotide sequence was defined as a clonotype. Clonotypes were aligned to IMGT TRBV, TRBD and TRBJ reference segments using MiTCR v1.1. The analysis was restricted to V-J combinations with a frequency above 0.0001, which together covered around 99% of the repertoires. The TCS score was defined as F50 (clonal expansion) divided by E x V (chaos), with BLOSUM62-based TCRdist calculated between CDR3 peptides within each V-J. Welch's t-statistics and random forest reduced 500 to 550 V-J features to 10 to 15, which were used in a naive Bayes classifier (R e1071). TCRdb itself trimmed the public reads at Q25 with fastp, ran MiXCR and retained productive beta chains. All rows with the same CDR3 protein become a single entry with the most common DNA and genes. For this entry, the V and J calls and clone size follow TCRdb and not the study's own pipeline. Present in this sample are about 320,000 distinct CDR3 sequences, roughly 15% of which were seen just once. The ten top clones hold around 35% of the sample.

The sample comprised blood. The chain was built from TRBV6-5 and TRBJ2-6; a weak D assignment points to TRBD1 (6 bases agree). The sequence was obtained from a man in his thirties or forties with Graves' hyperthyroidism. The base sequence is TGTGCCAGCAGTTACCGCGCAGGGGCTGGGGCCAACGTCCTGACTTTC. This encodes CASSYRAGAGANVLTF.